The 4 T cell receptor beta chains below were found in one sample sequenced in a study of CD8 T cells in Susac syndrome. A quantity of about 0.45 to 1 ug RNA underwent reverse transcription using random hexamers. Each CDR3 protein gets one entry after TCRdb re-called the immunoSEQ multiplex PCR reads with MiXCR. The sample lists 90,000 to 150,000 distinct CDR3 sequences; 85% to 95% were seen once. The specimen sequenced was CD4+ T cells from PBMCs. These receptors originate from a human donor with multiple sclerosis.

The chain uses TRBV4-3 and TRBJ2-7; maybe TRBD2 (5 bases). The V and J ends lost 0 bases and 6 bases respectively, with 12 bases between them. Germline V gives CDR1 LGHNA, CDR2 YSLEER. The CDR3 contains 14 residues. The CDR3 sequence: CASSQEGRESEQYF. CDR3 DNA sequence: TGCGCCAGCAGCCAAGAAGGTCGGGAATCCGAGCAGTACTTC.

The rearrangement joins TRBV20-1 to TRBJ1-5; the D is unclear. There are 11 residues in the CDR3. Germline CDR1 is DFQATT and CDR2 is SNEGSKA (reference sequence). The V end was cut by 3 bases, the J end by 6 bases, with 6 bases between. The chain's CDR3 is CSARLIQPQHF. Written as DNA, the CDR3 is TGCAGTGCTAGGCTAATTCAGCCCCAGCATTTT.

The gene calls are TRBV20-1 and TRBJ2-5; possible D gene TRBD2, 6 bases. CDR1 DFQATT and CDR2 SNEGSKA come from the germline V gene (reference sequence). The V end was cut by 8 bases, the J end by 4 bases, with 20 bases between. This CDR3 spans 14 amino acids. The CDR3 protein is CSSLESSVVETQYF. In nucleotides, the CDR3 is TGCAGTTCGCTAGAGTCTAGCGTGGTAGAGACCCAGTACTTC.

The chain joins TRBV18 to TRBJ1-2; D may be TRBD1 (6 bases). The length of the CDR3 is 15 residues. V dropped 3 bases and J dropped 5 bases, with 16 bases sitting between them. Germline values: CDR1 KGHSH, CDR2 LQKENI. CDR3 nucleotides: TGTGCCAGCTCACCCGGGACACCTGCTTTATATGGCTACACCTTC. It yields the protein CASSPGTPALYGYTF. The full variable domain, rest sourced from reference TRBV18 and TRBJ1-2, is NAGVMQNPRHLVRRRGQEARLRCSPMKGHSHVYWYRQLPEEGLKFMVYLQKENIIDESGMPKERFSAEFPKEGPSILRIQQVVRGDSAAYFCASSPGTPALYGYTFGSGTRLTVV.